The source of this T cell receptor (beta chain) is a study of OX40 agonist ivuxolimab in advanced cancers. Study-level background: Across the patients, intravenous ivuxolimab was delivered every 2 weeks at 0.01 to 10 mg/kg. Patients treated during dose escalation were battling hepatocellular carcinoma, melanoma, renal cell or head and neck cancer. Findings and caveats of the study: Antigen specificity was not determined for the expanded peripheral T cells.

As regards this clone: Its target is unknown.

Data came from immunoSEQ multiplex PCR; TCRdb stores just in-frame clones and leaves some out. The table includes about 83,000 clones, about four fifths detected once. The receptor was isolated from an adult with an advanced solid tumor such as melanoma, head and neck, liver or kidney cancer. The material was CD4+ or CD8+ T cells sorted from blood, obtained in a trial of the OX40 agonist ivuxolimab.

The CDR3 protein is CASSQRTPDAEAFF. CDR3 coding DNA: TGTGCCAGCTCACAAAGGACCCCGGACGCTGAAGCTTTCTTT. The chain employs TRBV18 and TRBJ1-1; D call uncertain. The germline V gene has CDR1 KGHSH and CDR2 LQKENI. The CDR3 covers 14 residues. V lost 4 bases, J lost 6 bases, and 15 bases lay in between.